A selection of T cell receptor beta chains follows, all from one sample in a study of post-analysis software for immune sequencing data. MiXCR, run by TCRdb on the PCR reads, gives a single entry per CDR3 protein. The sample lists about 810,000 distinct CDR3 sequences, 53% seen once, with approximately 4.4% in the top ten. Sequencing was done on a sample of blood. The source of these receptors is a girl aged 5-17 years with multiple sclerosis. Each CDR3 is given with its conserved first and last residue. The D gene is left open where the match is weak. The size entry is marked missing in some rows and otherwise reads once, few, many or a size class.

j_gene	abundance	d_gene	v_gene	CDR3nt	CDR3aa
TRBJ1-1	-	-	TRBV7-3	TGTGCCAGCAGCAACTTAGCAGACACTGAAGCTTTCTTT	CASSNLADTEAFF
TRBJ2-3	-	TRBD2	TRBV6-5	TGTGCCAGCAGTTACCCACTAGCGGGACCCACAGATACGCAGTATTTT	CASSYPLAGPTDTQYF
TRBJ2-7	few	TRBD2	TRBV2	TGTGCCAGCATCCCGGGACTAAGAGACGACTACGAGCAGTACTTC	CASIPGLRDDYEQYF
TRBJ2-5	few	-	TRBV9	TGTGCCAGCAACAAAGGGGGGGGTTCCTTGGAGCAGTACTTC	CASNKGGGSLEQYF
TRBJ2-5	-	TRBD2	TRBV3-1	TGTGCCAGCAGCCTCGGACTAGCGGGGGGTCCTCAAGAGACCCAGTACTTC	CASSLGLAGGPQETQYF
TRBJ2-1	-	TRBD2	TRBV5-4	TGTGCCAGCAGCTTGGATGCAGCGGGGGGGCCCCTGGAGCAGTTCTTC	CASSLDAAGGPLEQFF
TRBJ2-1	-	-	TRBV20-1	TGCAGTGCTAGCGGGGGCCCCAGGAATGAGCAGTTCTTC	CSASGGPRNEQFF
TRBJ2-4	-	TRBD1	TRBV7-8	TGTGCCAGCAGCTTTGGACAGGGGGCGGGGGAGCAGTACTTC	CASSFGQGAGEQYF
TRBJ1-6	few	-	TRBV5-1	TGCGCCAGCAGCTTGAACCCGGGACGCACAGTGAATTCACCCCTCCACTTT	CASSLNPGRTVNSPLHF
TRBJ2-3	-	TRBD2	TRBV5-1	TGCGCCAGCAGCGCCGGACTAGCGGGGCACACAGATACGCAGTATTTT	CASSAGLAGHTDTQYF
TRBJ2-5	-	TRBD2	TRBV7-7	TGTGCTAGCAGCTTAGCGGGTAGCGGCACGGGGACCCAGTACTTC	CASSLAGSGTGTQYF
TRBJ2-5	-	TRBD2	TRBV7-9	TGTGCCAGCAGCTTACAGCGGGGGGGCGGTGAGACCCAGTACTTC	CASSLQRGGGETQYF
TRBJ2-6	-	TRBD2	TRBV20-1	TGCAGTGCCAGTAGCGGGAGTAGTCTCGGGGCCAACGTCCTGACTTTC	CSASSGSSLGANVLTF
TRBJ2-3	-	-	TRBV6-5	TGTGCCAGCAGTTACTCGAAATGGTCTCCAGATACGCAGTATTTT	CASSYSKWSPDTQYF
TRBJ2-7	few	TRBD1	TRBV20-1	TGCAGTGCTAGAACCACACGACAGGGGGTGAGGAACGAGCAGTACTTC	CSARTTRQGVRNEQYF
TRBJ2-5	few	-	TRBV10-3	TGTGCCATCAGTGAGTCGATCAAAGAAGAGACCCAGTACTTC	CAISESIKEETQYF
TRBJ1-5	-	-	TRBV20-1	TGCAGTGCTAGAACGGGGAACATGGGGAATCAGCCCCAGCATTTT	CSARTGNMGNQPQHF
TRBJ2-3	-	-	TRBV7-9	TGTGCCAGCACCGAAGGGGCTCAGGCAGATACGCAGTATTTT	CASTEGAQADTQYF
TRBJ2-1	few	TRBD2	TRBV14	TGTGCCAGCAGCCAAGGCGCACTAGCGGGGGGGTTCTACAATGAGCAGTTCTTC	CASSQGALAGGFYNEQFF
TRBJ2-4	few	TRBD2	TRBV6-1	TGTGCCAGCAGTGAAAGCGGGGCGGTCCAGTACTTC	CASSESGAVQYF
TRBJ2-3	-	TRBD1	TRBV29-1	TGCAGCGTGGACAGGGGTAAGGCAGATACGCAGTATTTT	CSVDRGKADTQYF
TRBJ2-1	-	TRBD2	TRBV15	TGTGCCACCAGCTCCGCGCTAGCGGGAGGTTTTGAGCAGTTCTTC	CATSSALAGGFEQFF
TRBJ2-5	few	-	TRBV29-1	TGCAGCGTGACTACAGGGAGGGAGACCCAGTACTTC	CSVTTGRETQYF
TRBJ2-3	few	TRBD2	TRBV20-1	TGCAGTGCCCCCATGTCCCGGGAGGGAGTCCCAGATACGCAGTATTTT	CSAPMSREGVPDTQYF
TRBJ1-2	few	-	TRBV29-1	TGCAGCGTTGTTCACGCTGGCTATGGCTACACCTTC	CSVVHAGYGYTF
TRBJ2-1	-	-	TRBV2	TGTGCCACCGGGGACGAGCAGTTCTTC	CATGDEQFF
TRBJ2-1	-	-	TRBV10-3	TGTGCCATCTCCTCCGGGAGTTGGGATGAGCAGTTCTTC	CAISSGSWDEQFF
TRBJ1-1	-	TRBD1	TRBV5-1	TGCGCCAGCAGCTTGAGGGGACAGGAGAACACTGAAGCTTTCTTT	CASSLRGQENTEAFF
TRBJ2-7	-	TRBD1	TRBV6-6	TGTGCCAGCAGCCACAGGGGCCTTACGGGGCAGGAGCAGTACTTC	CASSHRGLTGQEQYF
TRBJ2-3	few	-	TRBV6-5	TGTGCCAGCAGAAATCCCCGGAATACGCAGTATTTT	CASRNPRNTQYF
TRBJ1-2	-	-	TRBV18	TGTGCCAGCCGACGAAGAGAGGCAGGGAGGTCCTATGGCTACACCTTC	CASRRREAGRSYGYTF
TRBJ2-1	-	-	TRBV27	TGTGCCAGCAGTCCGGCTGGGGATAATGAGCAGTTCTTC	CASSPAGDNEQFF
TRBJ2-3	-	-	TRBV20-1	TGCAGTGCGGGCCTAGCCCGAGCAGATACGCAGTATTTT	CSAGLARADTQYF
TRBJ1-5	-	-	TRBV5-1	TGCGCCAGCAGCGTAGTACCGACAGGTACCCAGCATTTT	CASSVVPTGTQHF
TRBJ2-3	few	TRBD2	TRBV7-2	TGTGCCAGCAGCACTAGCGGGGGCTCCACAGATACGCAGTATTTT	CASSTSGGSTDTQYF
TRBJ2-1	-	TRBD2	TRBV15	TGTGCCACCAGCCCTCAGACTAGCAGCTCCTACAATGAGCAGTTCTTC	CATSPQTSSSYNEQFF
TRBJ2-2	-	-	TRBV5-8	TGTGCCAGCAGCTTGGCCCGGTACACCGGGGAGCTGTTTTTT	CASSLARYTGELFF
TRBJ2-5	few	-	TRBV20-1	TGCAGTGCTAGAGCGGTGGCGGAGACCCAGTACTTC	CSARAVAETQYF
TRBJ2-1	few	-	TRBV9	TGTGCCAGCAGCGTAGCTAGGGTCCCGAGGGACAATGAGCAGTTCTTC	CASSVARVPRDNEQFF
TRBJ2-1	-	-	TRBV11-2	TGTGCCAGCAGCTTATTAAGCGGACAGGGAGGGCATCGTGAGCAGTTCTTC	CASSLLSGQGGHREQFF
TRBJ2-5	-	TRBD2	TRBV29-1	TGCAGCGTTGAAGATCTACCGGGGGGACCCTCGCAAGAGACCCAGTACTTC	CSVEDLPGGPSQETQYF
TRBJ2-1	-	-	TRBV24-1	TGCGCCACCAGTGATTCTACGCACTGGGGGAGGAACAATGAGCAGTTCTTC	CATSDSTHWGRNNEQFF
TRBJ1-2	-	TRBD1	TRBV20-1	TGCAGTGCTACCGGGACAGGGTTCTATGGCTACACCTTC	CSATGTGFYGYTF
TRBJ2-7	-	-	TRBV4-1	TGCGCCAGCAGCCAAGACAGGGGGGACTACGAGCAGTACTTC	CASSQDRGDYEQYF
TRBJ2-3	once	-	TRBV5-1	TGCGCCAGCAGCTTCGGGGCCCAGATCACAGATACGCAGTATTTT	CASSFGAQITDTQYF
TRBJ2-5	once	TRBD2	TRBV7-9	TGTGCCAGCACGCGCCGGGGGGAAGAGACCCAGTACTTC	CASTRRGEETQYF
TRBJ2-1	-	-	TRBV14	TGTGCCAGCAGCCAGACGGGACAACTGAGCTCCTACAATGAGCAGTTCTTC	CASSQTGQLSSYNEQFF
TRBJ1-2	few	-	TRBV20-1	TGCAGTGTCACGGGCAGCTATGGCTACACCTTC	CSVTGSYGYTF
TRBJ2-1	-	-	TRBV5-1	TGCGCCAGCGGACTACTACCTGGACTCACGAACTACAATGAGCAGTTCTTC	CASGLLPGLTNYNEQFF
TRBJ2-3	-	-	TRBV5-6	TGTGCCAGCAGCTTGTATCAGGGGGCGATAGTAGCGGGGGATACGCAGTATTTT	CASSLYQGAIVAGDTQYF
TRBJ1-2	few	-	TRBV13	TGTGCCAGCAGCGATCTGCCCCAGAGTGAGGACTATGGCTACACCTTC	CASSDLPQSEDYGYTF
TRBJ1-2	-	-	TRBV7-9	TGTGCCAGCAGCACAAGGGGTGGCTACACCTTC	CASSTRGGYTF
TRBJ1-2	-	-	TRBV7-3	TGTGCCAGCAGCTGGGGCAGTCAAAACTATGGCTACACCTTC	CASSWGSQNYGYTF
TRBJ2-1	-	TRBD1	TRBV29-1	TGCAGCGTTGGGGGACAGGGCCCCCTCAATGAGCAGTTCTTC	CSVGGQGPLNEQFF
TRBJ2-7	-	TRBD2	TRBV5-1	TGCGCCAGCAGCATACGAACAGGGTTAAGGCGGGAGGACTACGAGCAGTACTTC	CASSIRTGLRREDYEQYF
TRBJ1-2	-	-	TRBV7-2	TGTGCCAGCAGCCCCAGATGGGGGCGCGAGGGCTACACCTTC	CASSPRWGREGYTF
TRBJ2-1	-	-	TRBV25-1	TGTGCCAGCAGTGATCTTAGGGCCAGGGCCCCGGGAAATGAGCAGTTCTTC	CASSDLRARAPGNEQFF
TRBJ2-3	-	-	TRBV7-9	TGTACCAGCAGCTCCCTACCGCCGGATACGCAGTATTTT	CTSSSLPPDTQYF
TRBJ2-5	few	-	TRBV12-3/TRBV12-4	TGTGCCAGCAGTTTAATACTTTACCAAGAGACCCAGTACTTC	CASSLILYQETQYF